This T cell receptor (beta chain) is from a study of T cell changes during pregnancy in multiple sclerosis. Looked up from germline, CDR1 is SGHVS and CDR2 is FQNEAQ. The CDR3 has 16 amino acids. The repertoire was sequenced with immunoSEQ multiplex PCR; TCRdb's copy has only in-frame clones and lacks some. The sample lists roughly 37,000 clones; about nine tenths were seen once. This clone was seen a single time. The sequence derives from a female donor in good health, enrolled as a control in a pregnancy study. The chain combines TRBV7-8 with TRBJ2-5; the D is unclear. The J call could be wrong; TRBJ2-7 is a better fit for the DNA end. The sequencing here drew on CD4+ T cells from peripheral blood mononuclear cells, taken in the second trimester of pregnancy. CDR3 bases: TGTGCCAGCAGTCCGAACGCGCAGACTTTCTCCTACGAGCAGTACTTC. Protein sequence: CASSPNAQTFSYEQYF.